A selection of T cell receptor beta chains follows, all from one sample in a study of T-cell memory formation after mild COVID-19. One entry per CDR3 protein results from TCRdb running MiXCR on the 5' RACE reads. The sample holds roughly 410,000 distinct CDR3 sequences, 20% to 25% seen once. Sequencing was done on a sample of PBMCs or a T cell subset sorted from them (not recorded which). All receptors come from an adult woman who had mild COVID-19 (a few samples of this study predate the infection). Cell type and time point are not known. Each CDR3 is given with its conserved first and last residue. A D gene is named only where the DNA matches it firmly. A row's size may be missing; if present it is once, few, many or a size class.

>.|TRBJ1-5|.|TRBV18
TGTGCCAGCTCACCCTTGCCCCCCGGGGATCAGCCCCAGCATTTT
CASSPLPPGDQPQHF
>TRBD1|TRBJ1-1|few|TRBV7-2
TGTGCCAGCAGCTTAACTAGGGCGAGACAGGGGGGGAACACTGAAGCTTTCTTT
CASSLTRARQGGNTEAFF
>.|TRBJ2-5|few|TRBV5-1
TGCGCCAGCAGCAACCGGGCTCCGAGGGAGACCCAGTACTTC
CASSNRAPRETQYF
>.|TRBJ1-5|many|TRBV6-2/TRBV6-3
TGTGCCAGCGAAGTGCCGGGACAGCCCCAGCATTTT
CASEVPGQPQHF
>.|TRBJ1-5|.|TRBV7-2
TGTGCCAGCAGCTTTCGATTCGGGAGCGATCAGCCCCAGCATTTT
CASSFRFGSDQPQHF
>TRBD1|TRBJ2-3|.|TRBV18
TGTGCCAGCTCACCAAGCAGGGGGCGGAATACGCAGTATTTT
CASSPSRGRNTQYF
>.|TRBJ1-2|.|TRBV7-9
TGTGCCAGCAGCTTAGCGCATAGTTCTAACTATGGCTACACCTTC
CASSLAHSSNYGYTF
>TRBD1|TRBJ1-2|few|TRBV5-1
TGCGCCAGCAGCCTGGGACAGGGAACCTATGGCTACACCTTC
CASSLGQGTYGYTF
>TRBD2|TRBJ2-7|.|TRBV4-2
TGTGCCAGCAGAGAGACTAGCGGGAGTACCTACGAGCAGTACTTC
CASRETSGSTYEQYF
>.|TRBJ2-5|few|TRBV9
TGTGCCAGCAGCGTAGACACCACCTTCCAAGAGACCCAGTACTTC
CASSVDTTFQETQYF
>TRBD1|TRBJ1-2|.|TRBV5-1
TGCGCCAGCAGCTCCTCGACAGGGACCAACTATGGCTACACCTTC
CASSSSTGTNYGYTF
>.|TRBJ1-1|.|TRBV27
TGTGCCAGCAGTCCGGTGCTTGGCGCTGAAGCTTTCTTT
CASSPVLGAEAFF
>TRBD2|TRBJ2-7|.|TRBV24-1
TGTGCCACCCGCTCGACTAGCGGAAGGGAGCAGTACTTC
CATRSTSGREQYF
>TRBD2|TRBJ2-7|once|TRBV20-1
TGCAGTGCTACTCGGACTAGCGGGAACTACGAGCAGTACTTC
CSATRTSGNYEQYF
>.|TRBJ1-3|.|TRBV15
TGTGCCACCAGCCGCTCGAATAAGGGGAGAGGAAACACCATATATTTT
CATSRSNKGRGNTIYF
>.|TRBJ2-7|few|TRBV18
TGTGCCAGCTCAGACTCCTTCTCCTACGAGCAGTACTTC
CASSDSFSYEQYF
>.|TRBJ2-1|few|TRBV20-1
TGCAGTGCTTGGGAGGACCCGGACAATGAGCAGTTCTTC
CSAWEDPDNEQFF
>.|TRBJ2-5|.|TRBV5-6
TGTGCCAGCAGCTTTCGTTTTGGAGACGAGACCCAGTACTTC
CASSFRFGDETQYF
>TRBD1|TRBJ2-7|.|TRBV27
TGTGCCAGCAGCGCACTGGACAGGGCTTACGAGCAGTACTTC
CASSALDRAYEQYF
>TRBD2|TRBJ2-4|few|TRBV5-6
TGTGCCAGCAGCCCGGGGGGAGACATTCAGTACTTC
CASSPGGDIQYF
>.|TRBJ2-3|.|TRBV6-5
TGTGCCAGCAGTTACTCGATACAGGGATCAGATACGCAGTATTTT
CASSYSIQGSDTQYF
>.|TRBJ1-1|.|TRBV13
TGTGCCAGCAGCTCGGCGGACAGCCCCAAGCGGACTGAAGCTTTCTTT
CASSSADSPKRTEAFF
>.|TRBJ1-1|few|TRBV7-9
TGTGCCAGCAGCTTTTTGATGGGCAGTGGGAACACTGAAGCTTTCTTT
CASSFLMGSGNTEAFF
>.|TRBJ1-3|few|TRBV4-3
TGCGCCAGCAGCCAAGTGCCCCCGTCGCGGTCAGACGTCTCTGGAAACACCATATATTTT
CASSQVPPSRSDVSGNTIYF
>.|TRBJ1-4|.|TRBV12-3/TRBV12-4
TGTGCCAGCGCCCCGCGGGGTGCAGGGGAAAAACTGTTTTTT
CASAPRGAGEKLFF
>TRBD1|TRBJ2-1|.|TRBV6-5
TGTGCCAGCAGCGCCGATCCGACAGGGTCTTACAATGAGCAGTTCTTC
CASSADPTGSYNEQFF
>.|TRBJ1-6|many|TRBV12-3/TRBV12-4
TGTGCCAGCAGCCAGCAAAACAGTGGATCACCCCTCCACTTT
CASSQQNSGSPLHF
>TRBD2|TRBJ2-1|few|TRBV20-1
TGCAGTGCGACTAGCGGGAGGGCCAATGAGCAGTTCTTC
CSATSGRANEQFF
>TRBD1|TRBJ1-2|.|TRBV6-2/TRBV6-3
TGTGCCAGCAGACCCTGGGGACAGGGGAGCCTCGCTAACTATGGCTACACCTTC
CASRPWGQGSLANYGYTF
>TRBD2|TRBJ2-1|few|TRBV20-1
TGCAGTGCTTCTCGTAGCGGGGGGCACCTCAATGAGCAGTTCTTC
CSASRSGGHLNEQFF
>.|TRBJ1-2|few|TRBV6-5
TGTGCCAGCAGTTATCTCTCGTATGGCTACACCTTC
CASSYLSYGYTF
>.|TRBJ1-6|.|TRBV3-1
TGTGCCAGCAGCCCACAGGGCATCTCACCCCTCCACTTT
CASSPQGISPLHF
>.|TRBJ1-1|.|TRBV5-1
TGCGCCAGCAGCTTGGGTCGGGGGGACACTGAAGCTTTCTTT
CASSLGRGDTEAFF
>.|TRBJ2-6|few|TRBV6-5
TGTGCCAGCAAAACGGAACGAGGGGCCAACGTCCTGACTTTC
CASKTERGANVLTF
>TRBD2|TRBJ2-3|.|TRBV11-2
TGTGCCAGCCCTCCGGGGCTAGCGGGGCCTCGGGATACGCAGTATTTT
CASPPGLAGPRDTQYF
>TRBD1|TRBJ1-2|.|TRBV6-2/TRBV6-3
TGTGCCAGCAGTTCCGGACAGGACGGCTACACCTTC
CASSSGQDGYTF
>TRBD2|TRBJ2-1|.|TRBV12-3/TRBV12-4
TGTGCCAGCAGTTCTAGCGGGGGGAACTACAATGAGCAGTTCTTC
CASSSSGGNYNEQFF
>TRBD1|TRBJ2-7|many|TRBV5-1
TGCGCCAGCAGCACCTCCGGGACAGGGGGCTACGAGCAGTACTTC
CASSTSGTGGYEQYF
>.|TRBJ2-7|.|TRBV30
TGTGCCTGGAGTAGGAACGTGGTCTCCTACGAGCAGTACTTC
CAWSRNVVSYEQYF
>.|TRBJ1-5|.|TRBV29-1
TGCAGCGTTGGGCTAGCGGGAGTGTATACGCAGCATTTT
CSVGLAGVYTQHF
>.|TRBJ1-4|.|TRBV20-1
TGCAGTGCTACAGGGCCCGGCACTGAAAAACTGTTTTTT
CSATGPGTEKLFF
>.|TRBJ2-3|few|TRBV7-2
TGTGCCAGCAGCCCCCAAGGTTTGGGCCGGGGGGATACGCAGTATTTT
CASSPQGLGRGDTQYF
>.|TRBJ2-1|.|TRBV11-2
TGTGCCAGCAGCTCTAAGGGGCGCGGGACCTACAATGAGCAGTTCTTC
CASSSKGRGTYNEQFF
>.|TRBJ2-5|.|TRBV16
TGTGCCAGCACCCGCCACATACAAGAGACCCAGTACTTC
CASTRHIQETQYF
>TRBD1|TRBJ2-3|.|TRBV2
TGTGCCAGCAGTTCCGACAGGGGGTCACGCACAGATACGCAGTATTTT
CASSSDRGSRTDTQYF
>TRBD2|TRBJ2-5|.|TRBV20-1
TGCAGTGCTATCCCTCGGGGGGGGGTCCAAGAGACCCAGTACTTC
CSAIPRGGVQETQYF
>.|TRBJ1-2|few|TRBV29-1
TGCAGCGTTTTGGGGGACCTGGACTATGGCTACACCTTC
CSVLGDLDYGYTF
>.|TRBJ2-5|.|TRBV20-1
TGCAGTGCTAAGGGAAGGCAAGAGACCCAGTACTTC
CSAKGRQETQYF
>.|TRBJ1-4|few|TRBV7-9
TGTGCCAGCAGCCCCCAAACCCGGGAAAAAGTAGAAAAACTGTTTTTT
CASSPQTREKVEKLFF